The rows below give T cell receptor beta chains drawn from one sample of a study of graft-versus-host responses after intestinal transplantation. No antigen is known for these receptors. Profiled with immunoSEQ multiplex PCR; TCRdb holds only in-frame clones, not every one. The sample has about 88,000 clones, around 90% seen once. Here the sequenced sample was unstimulated CD4+ T cells sorted from spleen or lymph node cells, taken before transplant. The receptors were sampled from a human donor who was the organ donor for an intestinal transplant. Each CDR3 is given with its conserved first and last residue. A D gene is named only where the DNA matches it firmly. Expanded clones get a size class; other rows say once, few or many, or leave the size out.

j_call	clone_size	d_call	v_call	cdr3_nt	cdr3_aa
TRBJ1-1	-	TRBD1	TRBV10-3	TGTGCCATCACCGAGACAGGGGGCTACACTGAAGCTTTCTTT	CAITETGGYTEAFF
TRBJ1-2	-	-	TRBV5-1	TGCGCCAGCAGCGAGTTCCTTGACCGGGTGGAGGGCTACACCTTC	CASSEFLDRVEGYTF
TRBJ1-1	few	TRBD1	TRBV30	TGTGCCTGGAGTGGTAACAGGGGGATGAACACTGAAGCTTTCTTT	CAWSGNRGMNTEAFF
TRBJ2-1	-	TRBD2	TRBV6-1	TGTGCCAGCAGGTTAGCGGGAGGGAACTACAATGAGCAGTTCTTC	CASRLAGGNYNEQFF
TRBJ2-5	-	-	TRBV12-5	TGTGCTAGTGGTTTGAGGGGTTTCCAAGAGACCCAGTACTTC	CASGLRGFQETQYF
TRBJ1-1	-	-	TRBV19	TGTGCCAGTATCCCAGCCCCCGGGGGCACTGAAGCTTTCTTT	CASIPAPGGTEAFF
TRBJ2-1	-	TRBD1	TRBV30	TGTGCCTGGAGTGTAACAGGGGGCAATGAGCAGTTCTTC	CAWSVTGGNEQFF
TRBJ2-1	-	TRBD2	TRBV6-6	TGTGCCAGCAGTTTAGAACTAGCGGGAGGGTACAATGAGCAGTTCTTC	CASSLELAGGYNEQFF
TRBJ1-6	-	-	TRBV10-1	TGCGCCAGCAGTGGTCAGGTCAATTCACCCCTCCACTTT	CASSGQVNSPLHF
TRBJ2-5	once	-	TRBV5-6	TGTGCCAGCAGCTTGAGCACCTTGAGAGAGACCCAGTACTTC	CASSLSTLRETQYF